This entry lists 5 T cell receptor beta chains sequenced from one sample in a study of blood T cell repertoires in COVID-19 (dated by TCRdb to 2020 to 2022). Libraries were constructed by the immunoSEQ multiplex PCR assay. In its TCRdb copy, this immuneACCESS table keeps in-frame sequences only and misses some clones. Where compared with another copy, unresolved V genes explain less than half of these, and the others have no known cause. The sample has hundreds of thousands of clones on record, approximately 84% of them singletons. The ten largest clones capture 2.5% to 3% of the sample. Input material: PBMCs or T cells enriched from blood (not recorded which). These receptors were collected from a woman in her 30s who had recovered from COVID-19.

V usage is TRBV19 and J usage is TRBJ2-3; perhaps TRBD2 as D (5 bases). The V end was cut by 5 bases, the J end by 0 bases, with 9 bases between. The germline V gene encodes CDR1 LNHDA and CDR2 SQIVND (reference sequence). The CDR3 is 14 amino acids. The CDR3 reads CASSGGLSTDTQYF. CDR3 coding DNA: TGTGCCAGTAGTGGCGGACTGAGCACAGATACGCAGTATTTT.

The V and J genes are TRBV14 and TRBJ2-1, with 8 bases matching TRBD1. The CDR3 is made up of 13 amino acids. The J segment lost 7 bases and the V segment lost 7 bases, leaving 6 bases of the junction unmatched. The germline gives CDR1 SGHDN, CDR2 FVKESK. DNA for the CDR3: TGTGCCAGCACCTGGACAGGGTTAAATGAGCAGTTCTTC. Its protein product is CASTWTGLNEQFF. The full variable domain, rest sourced from reference TRBV14 and TRBJ2-1, is EAGVTQFPSHSVIEKGQTVTLRCDPISGHDNLYWYRRVMGKEIKFLLHFVKESKQDESGMPNNRFLAERTGGTYSTLKVQPAELEDSGVYFCASTWTGLNEQFFGPGTRLTVL.

This chain connects TRBV4-1 to TRBJ2-2; 7 positions match TRBD2. The germline V gene has CDR1 MGHRA and CDR2 YSYEKL. The CDR3 extends over 17 amino acids. Trimming removed 0 bases from V and 6 bases from J; junction bases left unmatched: 10. CDR3 in amino acids: CASSQEGGAGEAGELFF. DNA for the CDR3: TGCGCCAGCAGCCAAGAAGGAGGGGCGGGGGAGGCCGGGGAGCTGTTTTTT.

The V gene is TRBV28, the J gene TRBJ1-5; D is unclear. Germline lookup yields CDR1 MDHEN and CDR2 SYDVKM. This CDR3 comprises 12 residues. Deletions cut 1 base from V and 9 bases from J, with 7 bases between. The CDR3 region has the DNA TGTGCCAGCAGTTTATCCGCGTTGCCCCAGCATTTT. Protein: CASSLSALPQHF.

The chain employs TRBV6-2 or TRBV6-3 and TRBJ2-4, with 12 bases matching TRBD2. Germline values: CDR1 MNHEY, CDR2 SVGEGT. V lost 0 bases to trimming and J lost 2 bases; unmatched junction nucleotides: 8. The CDR3 covers 19 residues. The CDR3 region is CASSYSPSGGAVTKNIQYF. In nucleotides, the CDR3 is TGTGCCAGCAGTTACTCGCCTAGCGGGGGGGCCGTTACCAAAAACATTCAGTACTTC.